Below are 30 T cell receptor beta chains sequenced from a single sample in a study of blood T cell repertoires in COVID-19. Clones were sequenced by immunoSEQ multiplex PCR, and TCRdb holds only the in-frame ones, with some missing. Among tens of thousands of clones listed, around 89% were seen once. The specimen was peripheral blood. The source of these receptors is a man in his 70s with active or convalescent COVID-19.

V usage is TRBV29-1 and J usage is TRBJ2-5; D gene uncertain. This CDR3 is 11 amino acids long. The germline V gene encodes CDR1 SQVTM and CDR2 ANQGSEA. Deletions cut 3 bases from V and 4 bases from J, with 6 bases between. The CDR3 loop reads CSVEPGETQYF. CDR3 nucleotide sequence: TGCAGCGTTGAGCCGGGAGAGACCCAGTACTTC.

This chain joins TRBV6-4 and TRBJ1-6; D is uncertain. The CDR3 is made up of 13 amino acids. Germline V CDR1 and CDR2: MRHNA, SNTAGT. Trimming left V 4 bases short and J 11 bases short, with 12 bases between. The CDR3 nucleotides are TGTGCCAGCAGTGTCGGGGAAGGGACACCCCTCCACTTT. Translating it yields CASSVGEGTPLHF.

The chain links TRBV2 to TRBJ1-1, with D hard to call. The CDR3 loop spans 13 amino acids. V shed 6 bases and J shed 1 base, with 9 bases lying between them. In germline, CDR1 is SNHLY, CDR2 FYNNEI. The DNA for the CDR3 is TGTGCCAGCAGCCTCCTCAGGAACACTGAAGCTTTCTTT. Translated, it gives CASSLLRNTEAFF.

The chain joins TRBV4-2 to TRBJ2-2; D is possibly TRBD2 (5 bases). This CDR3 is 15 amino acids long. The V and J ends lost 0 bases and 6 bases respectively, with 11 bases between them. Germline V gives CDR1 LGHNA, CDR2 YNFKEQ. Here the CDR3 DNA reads TGTGCCAGCAGCCAAGATCTGCTAGCTGCCGGGGAGCTGTTTTTT. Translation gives CASSQDLLAAGELFF.

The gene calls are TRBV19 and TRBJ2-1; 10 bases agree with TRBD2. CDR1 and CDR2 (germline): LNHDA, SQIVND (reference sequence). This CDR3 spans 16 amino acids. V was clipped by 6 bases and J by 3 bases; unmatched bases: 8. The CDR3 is CASRSSGSRFYNEQFF. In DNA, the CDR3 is TGTGCCAGTAGGTCTAGCGGGAGTAGGTTCTACAATGAGCAGTTCTTC. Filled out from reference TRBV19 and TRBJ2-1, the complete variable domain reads DGGITQSPKYLFRKEGQNVTLSCEQNLNHDAMYWYRQDPGQGLRLIYYSQIVNDFQKGDIAEGYSVSREKKESFPLTVTSAQKNPTAFYLCASRSSGSRFYNEQFFGPGTRLTVL.

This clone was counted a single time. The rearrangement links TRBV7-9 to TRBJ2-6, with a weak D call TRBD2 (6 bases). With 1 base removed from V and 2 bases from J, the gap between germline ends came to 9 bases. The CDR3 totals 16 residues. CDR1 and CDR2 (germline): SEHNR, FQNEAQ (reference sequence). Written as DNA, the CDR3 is TGTGCCAGCAGCTTAGGTCGGAGGGCTGGGGCCAACGTCCTGACTTTC. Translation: CASSLGRRAGANVLTF.

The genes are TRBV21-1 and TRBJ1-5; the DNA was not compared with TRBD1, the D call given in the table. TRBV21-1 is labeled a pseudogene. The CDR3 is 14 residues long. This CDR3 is CASSRQGSNQPQHF. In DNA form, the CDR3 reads TGTGCCAGCAGCCGACAGGGGAGCAATCAGCCCCAGCATTTT.

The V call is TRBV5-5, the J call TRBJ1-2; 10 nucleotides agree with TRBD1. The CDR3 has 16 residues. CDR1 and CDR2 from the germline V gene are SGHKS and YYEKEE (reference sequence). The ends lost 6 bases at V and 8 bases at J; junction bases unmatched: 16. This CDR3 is CASKTGTGVFLRGYTF. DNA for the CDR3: TGTGCCAGCAAAACCGGGACAGGGGTTTTTCTTAGGGGCTACACCTTC.

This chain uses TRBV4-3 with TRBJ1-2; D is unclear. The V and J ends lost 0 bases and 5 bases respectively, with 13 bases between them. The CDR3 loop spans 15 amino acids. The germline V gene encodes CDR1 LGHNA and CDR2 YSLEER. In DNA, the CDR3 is TGCGCCAGCAGCCAAGATCAGCCCGGGAAGTATGGCTACACCTTC. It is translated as CASSQDQPGKYGYTF.

CDR3 DNA: TGTGCCATCAGAGGGGTTAGCAATCAGCCCCAGCATTTT. Protein product: CAIRGVSNQPQHF. The chain links TRBV2 to TRBJ1-5; D is perhaps TRBD1 (5 bases). The CDR3 has 13 amino acids. Trimming shortened V by 10 bases and J by 0 bases, and 10 bases separated the two germline ends. The germline CDR1 and CDR2 sequences are SNHLY and FYNNEI.

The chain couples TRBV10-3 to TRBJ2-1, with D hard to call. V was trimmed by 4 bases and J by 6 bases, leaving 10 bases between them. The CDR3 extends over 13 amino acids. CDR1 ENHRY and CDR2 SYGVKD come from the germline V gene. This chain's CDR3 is CAISAPPVNEQFF. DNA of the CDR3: TGTGCCATCAGTGCCCCCCCCGTCAATGAGCAGTTCTTC.

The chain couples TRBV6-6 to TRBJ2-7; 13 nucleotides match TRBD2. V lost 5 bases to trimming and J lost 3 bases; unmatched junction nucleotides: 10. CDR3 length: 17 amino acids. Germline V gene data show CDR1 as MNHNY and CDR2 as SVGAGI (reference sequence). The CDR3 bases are TGTGCCAGCAGTCTCCGGACTAGCGGGAGTTTGAACTACGAGCAGTACTTC. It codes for CASSLRTSGSLNYEQYF.

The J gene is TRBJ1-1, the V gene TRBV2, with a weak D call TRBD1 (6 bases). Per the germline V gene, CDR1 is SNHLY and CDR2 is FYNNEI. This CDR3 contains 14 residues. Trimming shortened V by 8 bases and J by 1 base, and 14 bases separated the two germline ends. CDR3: CASRETGKNTEAFF. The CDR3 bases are TGTGCCAGCCGAGAAACAGGGAAGAACACTGAAGCTTTCTTT.

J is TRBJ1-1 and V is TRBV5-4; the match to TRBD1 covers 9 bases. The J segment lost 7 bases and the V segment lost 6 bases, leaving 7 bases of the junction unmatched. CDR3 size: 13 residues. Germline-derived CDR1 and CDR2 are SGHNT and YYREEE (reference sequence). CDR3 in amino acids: CASTLDRGGEAFF. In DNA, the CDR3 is TGTGCCAGCACTCTCGACAGGGGGGGTGAAGCTTTCTTT.

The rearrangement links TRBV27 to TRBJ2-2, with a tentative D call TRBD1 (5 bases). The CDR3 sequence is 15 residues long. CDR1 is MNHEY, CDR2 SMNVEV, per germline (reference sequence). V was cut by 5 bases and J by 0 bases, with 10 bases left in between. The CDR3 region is CASSKRQTNTGELFF. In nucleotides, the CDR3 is TGTGCCAGCAGTAAGAGACAGACGAACACCGGGGAGCTGTTTTTT.

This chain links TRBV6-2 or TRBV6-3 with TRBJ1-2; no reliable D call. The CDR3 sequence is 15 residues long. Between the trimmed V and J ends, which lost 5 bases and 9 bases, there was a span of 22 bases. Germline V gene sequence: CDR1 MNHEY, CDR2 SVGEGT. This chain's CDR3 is CASSTLRSSTSRYTF. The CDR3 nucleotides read TGTGCCAGCAGTACGCTTCGTTCTTCAACGAGTCGCTACACCTTC.

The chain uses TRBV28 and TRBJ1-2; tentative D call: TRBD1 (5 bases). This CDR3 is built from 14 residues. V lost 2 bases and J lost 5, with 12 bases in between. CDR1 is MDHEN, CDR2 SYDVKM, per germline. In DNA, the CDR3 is TGTGCCAGCAGTTTAGGGGCAGGGAGGTATGGCTACACCTTC. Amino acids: CASSLGAGRYGYTF.

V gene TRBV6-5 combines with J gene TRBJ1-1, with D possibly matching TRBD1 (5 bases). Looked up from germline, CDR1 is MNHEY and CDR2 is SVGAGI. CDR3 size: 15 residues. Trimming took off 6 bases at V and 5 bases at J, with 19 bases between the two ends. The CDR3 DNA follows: TGTGCCAGCAGGGACCCAGGGTTTGTTTGGACTGAAGCTTTCTTT. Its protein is CASRDPGFVWTEAFF.

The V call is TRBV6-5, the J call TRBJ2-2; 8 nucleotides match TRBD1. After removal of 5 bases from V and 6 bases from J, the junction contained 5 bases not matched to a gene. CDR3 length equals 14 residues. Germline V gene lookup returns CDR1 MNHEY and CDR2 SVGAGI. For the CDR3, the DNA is TGTGCCAGCAGTAGCCAACAGGGGGCCGGGGAGCTGTTTTTT. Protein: CASSSQQGAGELFF.

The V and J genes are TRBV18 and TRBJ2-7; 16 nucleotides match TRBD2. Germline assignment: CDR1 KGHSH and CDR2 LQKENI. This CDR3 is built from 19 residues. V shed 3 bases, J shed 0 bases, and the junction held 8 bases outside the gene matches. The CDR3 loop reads CASSPTPGLAGGHSYEQYF. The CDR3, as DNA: TGTGCCAGCTCACCCACTCCGGGACTAGCGGGAGGGCACTCCTACGAGCAGTACTTC.

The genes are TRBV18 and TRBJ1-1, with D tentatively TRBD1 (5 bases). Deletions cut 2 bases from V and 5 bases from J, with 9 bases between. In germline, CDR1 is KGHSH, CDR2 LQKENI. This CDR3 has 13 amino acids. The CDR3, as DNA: TGTGCCAGCTCACCAGTTAAGGGGACTGAAGCTTTCTTT. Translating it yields CASSPVKGTEAFF.

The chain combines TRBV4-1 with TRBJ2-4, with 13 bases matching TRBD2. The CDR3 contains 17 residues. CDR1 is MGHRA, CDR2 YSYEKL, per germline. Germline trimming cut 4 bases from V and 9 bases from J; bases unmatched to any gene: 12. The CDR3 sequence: CASSLGLAGFYESIQYF. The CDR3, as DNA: TGCGCCAGCAGCCTGGGACTAGCGGGATTTTATGAGAGCATTCAGTACTTC.

Here the CDR3 DNA reads TGTGCCAGCAGCGTAGGGGCTAGCGGAAACAATGAGCAGTTCTTC. Its translation is CASSVGASGNNEQFF. The chain employs TRBV9 and TRBJ2-1, with 7 bases matching TRBD2. J gave up 5 bases and V 0 bases, and 5 bases lay outside the gene matches. The length of the CDR3 is 15 residues. Germline CDR1 SGDLS, CDR2 YYNGEE.

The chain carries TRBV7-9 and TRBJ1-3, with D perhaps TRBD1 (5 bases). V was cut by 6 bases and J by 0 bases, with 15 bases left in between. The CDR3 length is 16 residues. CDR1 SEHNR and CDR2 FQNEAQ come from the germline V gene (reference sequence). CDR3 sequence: CASSSQGTVSGNTIYF. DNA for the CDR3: TGTGCCAGCAGTTCCCAGGGAACAGTCTCTGGAAACACCATATATTTT. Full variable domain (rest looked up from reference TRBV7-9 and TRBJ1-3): DTGVSQNPRHKITKRGQNVTFRCDPISEHNRLYWYRQTLGQGPEFLTYFQNEAQLEKSRLLSDRFSAERPKGSFSTLEIQRTEQGDSAMYLCASSSQGTVSGNTIYFGEGSWLTVV.

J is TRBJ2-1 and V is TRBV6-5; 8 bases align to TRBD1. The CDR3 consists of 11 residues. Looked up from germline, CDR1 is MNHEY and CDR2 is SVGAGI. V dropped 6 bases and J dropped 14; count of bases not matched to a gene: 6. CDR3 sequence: CASRWDRQEFF. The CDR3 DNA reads TGTGCCAGCAGGTGGGACAGGCAGGAGTTCTTC.

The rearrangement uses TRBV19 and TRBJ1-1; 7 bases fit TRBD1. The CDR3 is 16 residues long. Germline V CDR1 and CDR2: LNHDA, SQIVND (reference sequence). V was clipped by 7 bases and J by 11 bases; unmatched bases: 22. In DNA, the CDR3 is TGTGCCAGTATTGGGGGGAACCGACAGGGACGCGGTCGGGCTTTCTTT. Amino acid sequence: CASIGGNRQGRGRAFF.

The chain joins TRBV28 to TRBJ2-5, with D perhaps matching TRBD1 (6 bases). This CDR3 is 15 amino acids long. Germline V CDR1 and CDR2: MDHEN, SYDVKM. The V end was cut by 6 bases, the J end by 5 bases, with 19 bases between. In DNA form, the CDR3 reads TGTGCCAGCAGCTCCATACGTCAGGGGTCGGAGACCCAGTACTTC. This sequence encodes CASSSIRQGSETQYF.

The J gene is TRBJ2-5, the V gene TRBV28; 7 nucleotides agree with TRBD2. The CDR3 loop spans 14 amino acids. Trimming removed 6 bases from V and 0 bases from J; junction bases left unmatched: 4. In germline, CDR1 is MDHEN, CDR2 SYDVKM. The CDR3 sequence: CASRPAGNQETQYF. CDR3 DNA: TGTGCCAGCAGACCAGCGGGAAACCAAGAGACCCAGTACTTC. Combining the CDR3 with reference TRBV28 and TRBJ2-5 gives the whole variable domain DVKVTQSSRYLVKRTGEKVFLECVQDMDHENMFWYRQDPGLGLRLIYFSYDVKMKEKGDIPEGYSVSREKKERFSLILESASTNQTSMYLCASRPAGNQETQYFGPGTRLLVL.

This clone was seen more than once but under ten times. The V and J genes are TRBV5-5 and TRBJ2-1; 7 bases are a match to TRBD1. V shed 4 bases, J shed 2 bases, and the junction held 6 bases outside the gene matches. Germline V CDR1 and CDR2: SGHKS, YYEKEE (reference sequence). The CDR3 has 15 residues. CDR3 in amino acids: CASSVPGTAYNEQFF. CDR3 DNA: TGTGCCAGCAGCGTCCCCGGGACAGCCTACAATGAGCAGTTCTTC.

The CDR3 DNA reads TGTGCCACCAGTGACCCCGGGACTGGTACTGGGGAGCAGTACTTC. Protein sequence: CATSDPGTGTGEQYF. This chain uses TRBV24-1 with TRBJ2-7, with D maybe TRBD2 (6 bases). The CDR3 runs 15 residues. Germline CDR1 KGHDR, CDR2 SFDVKD. V was clipped by 4 bases and J by 7 bases, with 19 bases between them.